The subject of this entry is one T cell receptor (beta chain). These data originate in a study of blood T cell repertoires in COVID-19. Study overall: Donors in the United States, Italy and Spain gave samples during acute or convalescent COVID-19.

Which cohort a participant joined came from the clinical history participants gave. Exposed participants encountered a COVID-19 case during the 2 weeks preceding study entry. The CDR3 has 15 residues. V was pared by 3 bases and J by 3 bases, with 2 bases of the junction left unmatched. Germline loops: CDR1 SGHNT, CDR2 YYREEE (reference sequence). Under the authors' procedure: Using reference gene primer amplification, nucleated cell counts were estimated. Libraries were prepared by immunoSEQ multiplex PCR; TCRdb keeps only in-frame clonotypes and omits some of them. V, J and clone size were drawn from that table, and D and trimming were deduced from the DNA. The sample records more than 350,000 clones, roughly 90% being singletons.

Sequencing was performed on PBMCs or T cells enriched from blood (not recorded which). V gene TRBV5-4 combines with J gene TRBJ2-7, with TRBD2 matching over 14 bases. This clonotype was sampled from a young woman who had been exposed to COVID-19. CDR3 DNA sequence: TGTGCCAGCAGCTCAGGACTAGCGGGAGGCTACGAGCAGTACTTC. Translating it yields CASSSGLAGGYEQYF.